A selection of T cell receptor beta chains follows, all from one sample in a study of metastatic and nonmetastatic thyroid tumors. Via MiXCR, TCRdb re-called the PCR reads. The data hold about 2,500 clones, with 20% to 25% observed a single time. The material sequenced was adjacent normal tissue. The receptor set was obtained from a male donor with papillary thyroid cancer or a benign thyroid nodule (not recorded which). Some clones in this sample may be carry-over from other donors' samples. Both conserved end residues are part of each CDR3. A D gene is named only where the DNA matches it firmly. For some rows the clone size is stated as once, few or many, or as a class when expanded; others skip it.

d_call,v_call,j_call,clone_size,cdr3_nt,cdr3_aa
TRBD1,TRBV7-3,TRBJ2-3,-,TGCGCCAGCAGCTTATTGGGGCAGGGGGCCGATACGCAGTATTTT,CASSLLGQGADTQYF
-,TRBV28,TRBJ1-2,-,TGTGCCAGCAGAACGGGGGGTTCTGGCTACACCTTC,CASRTGGSGYTF
TRBD1,TRBV5-1,TRBJ1-2,-,TGCGCCAGCAGCTTGCGGGACAGGGGGATGGGTGGCTACACCTTC,CASSLRDRGMGGYTF
-,TRBV6-1,TRBJ1-3,-,TGTGCCAGCAGTAGGTCGACTTACCATTCTGGAAACACCATATATTTT,CASSRSTYHSGNTIYF
-,TRBV19,TRBJ2-3,medium-sized,TGTGCCAGTACCTCCGACTACCCCCATACGCAGTATTTT,CASTSDYPHTQYF
TRBD1,TRBV6-1,TRBJ2-2,few,TGTGCCAGCAACGACAGGGGGCGAAACACCGGGGAGCTGTTTTTT,CASNDRGRNTGELFF
-,TRBV28,TRBJ1-1,few,TGTGCCAGCAGTTTAGGGCTAACTGAAGCTTTCTTT,CASSLGLTEAFF
TRBD2,TRBV9,TRBJ2-1,many,TGTGCCAGCAGCGCCTATCAACCCGGACTAGCGCCAAGGAGCTCCTACAATGAGCAGTTCTTC,CASSAYQPGLAPRSSYNEQFF
-,TRBV7-9,TRBJ2-2,medium-sized,TGTGCCAGCAGTTGGGGGTCCACCGGGGAGCTGTTTTTT,CASSWGSTGELFF
TRBD1,TRBV7-2,TRBJ1-2,-,TGTGCCAGCAGCTTAGGGGGGACAGGTGAATATGGCTACACCTTC,CASSLGGTGEYGYTF
TRBD1,TRBV12-3/TRBV12-4,TRBJ1-2,medium-sized,TGTGCCAGCAGTCGCGATCACAGGGGGAACTATGGCTACACCTTC,CASSRDHRGNYGYTF
-,TRBV6-1,TRBJ2-5,few,TGTGCCAGCACCCGACTTAGCCTCCAAGAGACCCAGTACTTC,CASTRLSLQETQYF
-,TRBV20-1,TRBJ2-1,medium-sized,TGCAGTGCTACACTACTAGCTGCCGAGTCTGAGCAGTTCTTC,CSATLLAAESEQFF
TRBD2,TRBV27,TRBJ2-1,large,TGTGCCAGCAGCCTAAACGCACCGGGACTAGCGGACAATGAGCAGTTCTTC,CASSLNAPGLADNEQFF
TRBD1,TRBV6-2/TRBV6-3,TRBJ2-6,-,TGCGTCAGCGGCACAGGGGCAGGGGCCAACGTCCTGAATTTC,CVSGTGAGANVLNF
-,TRBV27,TRBJ1-6,few,TGTGCCAGCAGCCCTATTTATAATTCACCCCTCCACTTT,CASSPIYNSPLHF
-,TRBV12-3/TRBV12-4,TRBJ1-3,medium-sized,TGTGCCAGCAGTTTATTAGCGGGATCTGGAAACACCATATATTTT,CASSLLAGSGNTIYF
-,TRBV11-3,TRBJ2-1,few,TGTGCCAGCAGCTACCCTCTGCTCTACAATGAGCAGCTCTTC,CASSYPLLYNEQLF
TRBD1,TRBV6-1,TRBJ2-3,few,TGTGCCAGCACACAGGGACAGCCCACAGATACGCAGTATTTT,CASTQGQPTDTQYF
-,TRBV7-1,TRBJ1-3,-,TGTGCCAGCAGTCGACGACCGACAGTCTCTACCACCATCTCTGGAAACACCATATATTTT,CASSRRPTVSTTISGNTIYF
-,TRBV2,TRBJ2-2,medium-sized,TGTGCCAACAGTTACCTCGGACTGACGAACGCCGGGGAGCTGTTTTTT,CANSYLGLTNAGELFF
-,TRBV6-5,TRBJ1-6,large,TGTGCCAGCACTCCGAGGACACCCCAGAGCTCCTATAATTCACCCCTCCACTTT,CASTPRTPQSSYNSPLHF
TRBD2,TRBV27,TRBJ2-1,-,TGTGCCAGCAGTTTCGGGGGGGGCAATGAGCAGTTCTTC,CASSFGGGNEQFF
TRBD1,TRBV27,TRBJ2-7,few,TGTGCCAGCAGTTTAAGGGGGCTGATCTACTACGAGAAATACTTC,CASSLRGLIYYEKYF
TRBD2,TRBV7-2,TRBJ2-1,-,TGTGCCAGCAGCTTAGCGGGACTAGGTTCCTACAATGAGCAGTTCTTC,CASSLAGLGSYNEQFF
-,TRBV24-1,TRBJ1-5,large,TGTGCCACCAGTGATTCCCGAGAGGATGGCAATCAGCCCCAGCATTTT,CATSDSREDGNQPQHF
-,TRBV10-1,TRBJ2-7,few,TGCGCCAGCAGTCCGGGGGGCAAAGCCTACGAGCAGTACTTC,CASSPGGKAYEQYF
-,TRBV2,TRBJ2-7,few,TGTGCCAGCAGTTTCACCCTATACGAGCAGTACTTC,CASSFTLYEQYF
TRBD2,TRBV20-1,TRBJ2-3,medium-sized,TGCAGTGCTGATTATAGCGGGGACACAGATACGCAGTATTTT,CSADYSGDTDTQYF
-,TRBV10-3,TRBJ1-2,few,TGTGCCATCAGTGACCTTCTTACTAACTATGGCTACACCTTC,CAISDLLTNYGYTF
-,TRBV28,TRBJ2-2,-,TGTGCCAGCAGTTCTCCGGTATCAGCGATCACCGGGGAGCTGTTTTTT,CASSSPVSAITGELFF
TRBD2,TRBV11-2,TRBJ2-3,-,TGTGCCAGCAGCTTAGAAGCTAGCGGGGGGGGAGTCGCAGATACGCAGTATTTT,CASSLEASGGGVADTQYF
-,TRBV20-1,TRBJ2-2,-,TGCAGTGCTAGAGAACCGGGCAGGATGACCGGGGAGCTGTTTTTT,CSAREPGRMTGELFF
TRBD1,TRBV6-2/TRBV6-3,TRBJ1-1,large,TGTGCCAGCAGTTGGACAGGCTACACTGAAGCTTTCTTT,CASSWTGYTEAFF
-,TRBV20-1,TRBJ2-4,medium-sized,TGCAGTGCTAGAAGCCCGCCAAACATTCAGTACTTC,CSARSPPNIQYF
-,TRBV5-4,TRBJ2-1,-,TGTACCAGCAGCTTGGTTGCGGGATCCTGGGATGAGCAGTTCTTC,CTSSLVAGSWDEQFF
TRBD2,TRBV28,TRBJ2-7,-,TGTGCCAGCAGTTCGGGTACTAGCGGGAGCTCCTACGAGCAGTACTTC,CASSSGTSGSSYEQYF
-,TRBV7-3,TRBJ2-1,-,TGTGCCAGCAGCTTCGGTGGGGGTAATGAGCAGTTCTTC,CASSFGGGNEQFF
TRBD2,TRBV28,TRBJ2-2,-,TGTGCCAGCATTTCTCCGGGACTATCGATCACCGGGGGGCTGTTTTTT,CASISPGLSITGGLFF
-,TRBV19,TRBJ2-7,-,TGTGCCAGTAGTGACGGGATGGCTAAAGACGAGCAGTACTTC,CASSDGMAKDEQYF
TRBD1,TRBV5-8,TRBJ2-7,large,TGTGCCAGCAGCTTGTCAGGGGGCGCGGGCGAGCAGTACTTC,CASSLSGGAGEQYF
-,TRBV2,TRBJ2-3,-,TGTGCCAGCATGCAGGCCATAGGCTATTGGAGCACGTATACGCAGTATTTT,CASMQAIGYWSTYTQYF
TRBD1,TRBV7-9,TRBJ1-1,-,TGTGCCAGCAGCTGGAGACAGGGAGCCACTGAAGCTTTCTTT,CASSWRQGATEAFF
-,TRBV5-1,TRBJ2-3,-,TGCGCCAGCAGCTTCCGGGACACAGATACGCAGTATTTT,CASSFRDTDTQYF
TRBD2,TRBV28,TRBJ2-3,few,TGTGCCACTTTGGGTGGGGACTACCAGACAGATACGCAGTATTTT,CATLGGDYQTDTQYF
TRBD1,TRBV2,TRBJ2-7,-,TGTGCCAGCAACCGGGACAGGACCTACGAGCAGTACTTC,CASNRDRTYEQYF
TRBD2,TRBV28,TRBJ2-7,few,TGTGCCAGCAGTCTACTCAGACTAGCCCGCGAGCAGTACTTC,CASSLLRLAREQYF
-,TRBV2,TRBJ2-7,-,TGTGCCAGCACCCGATCTCCTGGGCAGCATCTTTACGAGCAGTACTTC,CASTRSPGQHLYEQYF
-,TRBV28,TRBJ1-2,-,TGTGCCAGCAGTCCTCGGGACAATTCAGGCTACACCTTC,CASSPRDNSGYTF
-,TRBV6-2/TRBV6-3,TRBJ2-6,large,TGTGCCAGCAGTTACGACAGGTCTCCCTCTGGGGCCAACGTCCTGACTTTC,CASSYDRSPSGANVLTF
TRBD1,TRBV5-8,TRBJ1-1,many,TGTGCCAGCAGACCAAAACAGGGGGCGAATACTGAAGCTTTCTTT,CASRPKQGANTEAFF
TRBD2,TRBV28,TRBJ2-1,-,TGTGCCAGCAGAAGACGGACTAGCGGAGGGGGGAATGAGCAGTTCTTC,CASRRRTSGGGNEQFF
-,TRBV9,TRBJ2-6,medium-sized,TGTGCCAGCAGCAGGTTCAACTCTGGGGCCAACGTCCTGACTTTC,CASSRFNSGANVLTF
TRBD2,TRBV10-3,TRBJ2-7,-,TGTGCCATCAGTTCGCCAGCGGGGGGCTACGAGCAGTACTTC,CAISSPAGGYEQYF
-,TRBV7-2,TRBJ1-5,-,TGTGCCAGCATCTCCCCCCCCTATAACAATCAGCCCCAGCATTTT,CASISPPYNNQPQHF
TRBD1,TRBV20-1,TRBJ2-7,once,TGCAGTGCCGTGCCCGGGGCAGGGGGTCAGAACGAGCATTACTTC,CSAVPGAGGQNEHYF
-,TRBV30,TRBJ1-6,-,TGTGCCTGGACGGTCTACAGCGATTCACCCCTCCACTTT,CAWTVYSDSPLHF
-,TRBV9,TRBJ2-7,medium-sized,TGTGCCAGCAGCCCTTTTTTAGGCGGGGCGGAGCAGTACTTC,CASSPFLGGAEQYF
-,TRBV20-1,TRBJ1-2,medium-sized,TGCAGTTGGTATACAGGGACTTATGGCTACACCTTC,CSWYTGTYGYTF